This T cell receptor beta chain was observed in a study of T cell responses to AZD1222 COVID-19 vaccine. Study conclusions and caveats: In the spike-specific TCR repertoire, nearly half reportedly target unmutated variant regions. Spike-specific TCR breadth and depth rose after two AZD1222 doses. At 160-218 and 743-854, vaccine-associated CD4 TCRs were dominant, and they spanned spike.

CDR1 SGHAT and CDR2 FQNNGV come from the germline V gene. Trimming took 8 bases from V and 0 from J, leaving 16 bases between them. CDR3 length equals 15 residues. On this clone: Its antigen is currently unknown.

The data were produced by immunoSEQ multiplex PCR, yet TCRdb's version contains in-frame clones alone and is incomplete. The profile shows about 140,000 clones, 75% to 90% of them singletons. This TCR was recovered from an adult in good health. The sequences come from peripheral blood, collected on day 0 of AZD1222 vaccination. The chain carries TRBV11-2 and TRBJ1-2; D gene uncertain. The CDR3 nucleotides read TGTGCCAGCTTACCTCGAGTGGATTCTAACTATGGCTACACCTTC. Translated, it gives CASLPRVDSNYGYTF.